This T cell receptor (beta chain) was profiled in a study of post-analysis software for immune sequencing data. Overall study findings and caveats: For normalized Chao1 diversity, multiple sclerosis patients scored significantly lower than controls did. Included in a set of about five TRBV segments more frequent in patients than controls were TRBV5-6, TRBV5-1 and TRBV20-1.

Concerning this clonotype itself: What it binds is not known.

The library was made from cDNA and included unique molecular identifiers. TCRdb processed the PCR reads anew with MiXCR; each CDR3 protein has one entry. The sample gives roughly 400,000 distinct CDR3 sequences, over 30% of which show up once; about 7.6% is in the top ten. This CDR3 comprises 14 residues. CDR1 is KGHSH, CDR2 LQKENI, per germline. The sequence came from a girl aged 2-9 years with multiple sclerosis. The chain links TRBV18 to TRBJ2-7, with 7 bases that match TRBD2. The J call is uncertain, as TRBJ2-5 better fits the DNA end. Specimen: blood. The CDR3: CASSPSGIEETQYF. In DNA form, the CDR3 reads TGTGCCAGCTCACCAAGCGGGATCGAAGAGACCCAGTACTTC.